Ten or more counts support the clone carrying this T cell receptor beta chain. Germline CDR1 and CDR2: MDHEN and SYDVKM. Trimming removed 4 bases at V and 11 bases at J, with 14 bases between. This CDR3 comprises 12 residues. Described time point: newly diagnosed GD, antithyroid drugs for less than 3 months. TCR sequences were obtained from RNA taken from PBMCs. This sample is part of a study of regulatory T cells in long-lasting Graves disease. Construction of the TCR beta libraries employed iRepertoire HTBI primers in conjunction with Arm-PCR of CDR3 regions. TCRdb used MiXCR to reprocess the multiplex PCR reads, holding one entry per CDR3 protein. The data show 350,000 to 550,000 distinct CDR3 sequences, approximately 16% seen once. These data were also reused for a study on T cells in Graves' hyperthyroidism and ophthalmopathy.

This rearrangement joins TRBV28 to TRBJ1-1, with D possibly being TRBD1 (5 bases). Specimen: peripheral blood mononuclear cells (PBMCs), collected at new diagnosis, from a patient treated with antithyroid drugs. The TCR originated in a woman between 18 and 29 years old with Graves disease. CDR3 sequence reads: CASSSQGGRAFF. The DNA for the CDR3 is TGTGCCAGCAGTTCCCAGGGAGGGAGGGCTTTCTTT.